The 22 T cell receptor beta chains below come from one sample, sequenced in a study of blood T cell repertoires in COVID-19. Profiled with immunoSEQ multiplex PCR; TCRdb holds only in-frame clones, not every one. The sample contains 250,000 to 350,000 clones, 80% to 90% of which appear only once. Sequencing was carried out using peripheral blood. The source is a woman between 50 and 59 years old who had recovered from COVID-19.

The V gene is TRBV29-1, the J gene TRBJ2-7; the match to TRBD1 covers 10 bases. The ends lost 5 bases at V and 6 bases at J; junction bases unmatched: 7. The length of the CDR3 is 13 residues. Germline CDR1 reads SQVTM; CDR2 reads ANQGSEA. CDR3 sequence reads: CSVSRDRGSEQYF. CDR3 nucleotide sequence: TGCAGCGTTTCCCGGGACAGGGGAAGCGAGCAGTACTTC.

The chain recombines TRBV28 with TRBJ2-7; tentatively, D is TRBD2 (7 bases). CDR3 size: 13 residues. Germline V CDR1 and CDR2: MDHEN, SYDVKM. Between the trimmed V and J ends, which lost 11 bases and 0 bases, there was a span of 14 bases. This CDR3 is CALRGANSYEQYF. CDR3 coding DNA: TGTGCCCTCCGGGGGGCGAACTCCTACGAGCAGTACTTC.

The chain links TRBV28 to TRBJ1-6, with 8 bases that match TRBD1. This CDR3 region has 16 residues. With 3 bases clipped from V and 6 bases from J, the junction kept 7 bases outside the gene matches. Germline lookup yields CDR1 MDHEN and CDR2 SYDVKM. CDR3 in amino acids: CASSFPGGGGNSPLHF. CDR3 DNA sequence: TGTGCCAGCAGTTTCCCAGGGGGCGGCGGTAATTCACCCCTCCACTTT.

The gene calls are TRBV11-3 and TRBJ2-1, with 9 positions matching TRBD1. Unmatched junction bases numbered 9, after V lost 6 bases and J lost 12 bases. Germline assignment: CDR1 SGHNT and CDR2 YENEEA. The CDR3 has 13 residues. CDR3 nucleotides: TGTGCCAGCAGTCGAGTACAGGGGGCAAGGCAGTTCTTC. Encoded protein: CASSRVQGARQFF.

The rearrangement links TRBV20-1 to TRBJ1-4; 7 nucleotides agree with TRBD1. The V gene end was trimmed by 3 bases and the J gene end by 7 bases; junction bases not matched to a gene: 11. CDR1 DFQATT and CDR2 SNEGSKA come from the germline V gene (reference sequence). CDR3 length: 15 amino acids. This chain's CDR3 is CSASGRGALGEKLFF. The CDR3 region has the DNA TGCAGTGCTAGTGGCAGGGGGGCCTTAGGTGAAAAACTGTTTTTT.

The rearrangement links TRBV7-8 to TRBJ1-5; D is undetermined. The germline gives CDR1 SGHVS, CDR2 FQNEAQ. The CDR3 is 15 residues long. V lost 5 bases, J lost 9 bases, and 20 bases lay in between. The CDR3 loop reads CASSPSRVPILPQHF. The CDR3 DNA follows: TGTGCCAGCAGCCCGTCCCGGGTACCAATTCTGCCCCAGCATTTT.

CDR3 DNA sequence: TGTGCCAGCCGAACAGGGGGCACTGAAGCTTTCTTT. Residues: CASRTGGTEAFF. The chain has TRBV7-9 and TRBJ1-1; TRBD1 agrees at 8 bases. The junction had 3 bases not matched to a gene; V was cut back by 8 bases and J by 4 bases. The CDR3 length is 12 residues. Germline CDR1 and CDR2: SEHNR and FQNEAQ (reference sequence).

The rearrangement joins TRBV29-1 to TRBJ1-3, with D maybe TRBD1 (5 bases). Germline V gene sequence: CDR1 SQVTM, CDR2 ANQGSEA. Trimming pared 6 bases from V and 3 bases from J, leaving 9 bases between. CDR3 size: 12 residues. The CDR3 nucleotides are TGCAGCGTCGACGACAGTGGAAACACCATATATTTT. This gives the protein CSVDDSGNTIYF.

This clone was seen only once. This rearrangement joins TRBV3-1 (or the pseudogene TRBV3-2) to TRBJ2-2, with 9 bases that match TRBD2. With V trimmed by 6 bases and J by 3 bases, 17 bases remained unmatched. CDR1 and CDR2 from the germline V gene are LGHDT and YNNKEL (reference sequence). This CDR3 has 19 residues. CDR3 DNA: TGTGCCAGCAGACCGTCGGGAGCGGGAGGTCTACGACACACCGGGGAGCTGTTTTTT. Protein product: CASRPSGAGGLRHTGELFF.

CDR3 sequence reads: CASSWQGFDEQYF. As DNA, the CDR3 is TGTGCCAGCAGCTGGCAGGGGTTTGACGAGCAGTACTTC. This sequence joins TRBV7-2 and TRBJ2-7, with a tentative D call TRBD1 (6 bases). The V gene lost 4 bases and the J gene lost 5 bases, with 12 bases spanning the gap. Germline values: CDR1 SGHTA, CDR2 FQGNSA. This CDR3 spans 13 amino acids.

The chain joins TRBV7-2 to TRBJ2-5; 7 nucleotides align to TRBD1. Trimming cost V 7 bases and J 3 bases; bases outside gene matches: 5. This CDR3 contains 13 residues. Germline CDR1 and CDR2: SGHTA and FQGNSA. CDR3 sequence: CASKQGTEETQYF. The CDR3 DNA follows: TGTGCCAGCAAACAAGGGACAGAAGAGACCCAGTACTTC. The full variable domain, its missing parts supplied by reference TRBV7-2 and TRBJ2-5, is GAGVSQSPSNKVTEKGKDVELRCDPISGHTALYWYRQSLGQGLEFLIYFQGNSAPDKSGLPSDRFSAERTGGSVSTLTIQRTQQEDSAVYLCASKQGTEETQYFGPGTRLLVL.

The J gene is TRBJ2-5, the V gene TRBV5-1; 10 bases align to TRBD2. Trimming cost V 3 bases and J 4 bases; bases outside gene matches: 12. CDR1 is SGHRS and CDR2 is YFSETQ in the germline V gene. The CDR3 is 17 residues long. The CDR3 reads CASSWPSSGSYRETQYF. The CDR3 bases are TGCGCCAGCAGCTGGCCCTCTAGCGGGAGTTATAGAGAGACCCAGTACTTC.

The rearrangement joins TRBV7-2 to TRBJ2-3, with 8 bases lining up with TRBD2. The CDR3 sequence is 17 residues long. Germline CDR1 and CDR2: SGHTA and FQGNSA. After removal of 5 bases from V and 0 bases from J, the junction contained 10 bases not matched to a gene. The CDR3 nucleotides are TGTGCCAGCAGCCAGGGACTAGGGATTTTTAGCACAGATACGCAGTATTTT. It is translated as CASSQGLGIFSTDTQYF.

The chain employs TRBV7-2 and TRBJ1-5; a possible D gene is TRBD1 (6 bases). Germline assignment: CDR1 SGHTA and CDR2 FQGNSA. The CDR3 has 15 amino acids. V lost 2 bases and J lost 6, with 14 bases in between. The CDR3 here is CASSLSGRGPQPQHF. CDR3 coding DNA: TGTGCCAGCAGCTTATCCGGCAGGGGACCTCAGCCCCAGCATTTT.

The chain recombines TRBV25-1 with TRBJ1-4, with a weak D call TRBD1 (6 bases). V dropped 2 bases and J dropped 10 bases, with 11 bases sitting between them. Germline CDR1 MGHDK, CDR2 SYGVNS. This CDR3 contains 13 residues. The CDR3 reads CASSEEGVGKLFF. The CDR3 DNA is TGTGCCAGCAGTGAAGAGGGGGTGGGAAAACTGTTTTTT.

As to this clone: At the DNA level, this CDR3 is encoded by other sequences in the same sample as well. The V call is TRBV5-1, the J call TRBJ2-2, with TRBD2 matching 7 bases. With V trimmed by 0 bases and J by 4 bases, 6 bases remained unmatched. CDR3 length equals 16 residues. Germline assignment: CDR1 SGHRS and CDR2 YFSETQ. CDR3 nucleotide sequence: TGCGCCAGCAGCTTGGCGGGGGGTCGGGGCACCGGGGAGCTGTTTTTT. Amino acids: CASSLAGGRGTGELFF.

The chain is built from TRBV5-1 and TRBJ1-4; 8 positions match TRBD1. Germline lookup yields CDR1 SGHRS and CDR2 YFSETQ. The CDR3 consists of 14 residues. The V gene end was trimmed by 0 bases and the J gene end by 5 bases; junction bases not matched to a gene: 0. The CDR3 DNA sequence: TGCGCCAGCAGCTTGGGGGACAGGAATGAAAAACTGTTTTTT. Translation gives CASSLGDRNEKLFF.

The rearrangement joins TRBV30 to TRBJ2-1, with 7 positions matching TRBD2. J lost 9 bases, V lost 3 bases, and 8 bases had no gene match. The CDR3 totals 13 residues. Germline lookup yields CDR1 GTSNPN and CDR2 SVGIG (reference sequence). CDR3 protein: CAWRSPGGAEQFF. CDR3 coding DNA: TGTGCCTGGAGGTCCCCGGGGGGTGCTGAGCAGTTCTTC.

The genes are TRBV3-1 (or the pseudogene TRBV3-2) and TRBJ2-1; tentative D call: TRBD2 (5 bases). The germline V gene encodes CDR1 LGHDT and CDR2 YNNKEL (reference sequence). Trimming stripped 4 bases from V and 3 bases from J, with 19 bases between. This CDR3 is 17 amino acids long. CDR3 region: CASSLMSSLRGYNEQFF. The CDR3 DNA reads as TGTGCCAGCAGCCTCATGTCTAGCCTTCGGGGCTACAATGAGCAGTTCTTC.

V gene TRBV10-3 combines with J gene TRBJ2-3; D may be TRBD1 (5 bases). V was shortened by 0 bases and J by 0 bases, with 13 bases between the two germline ends. CDR1 ENHRY and CDR2 SYGVKD come from the germline V gene. This CDR3 contains 17 residues. The CDR3 bases are TGTGCCATCAGTGAGTCGAGAGGAAGGGGTAGCACAGATACGCAGTATTTT. Translated: CAISESRGRGSTDTQYF.

V is TRBV7-2 and J is TRBJ2-3; the D is unclear. The V gene lost 2 bases and the J gene lost 0 bases, with 9 bases spanning the gap. The CDR3 runs to 15 residues. Germline assignment: CDR1 SGHTA and CDR2 FQGNSA. The DNA for the CDR3 is TGTGCCAGCAGCTTAACGTGGGCCAGCACAGATACGCAGTATTTT. Translated: CASSLTWASTDTQYF.

This clone was seen only a few times. The chain has TRBV19 and TRBJ1-6; D gene unclear. Germline CDR1 reads LNHDA; CDR2 reads SQIVND (reference sequence). Trimming stripped 7 bases from V and 10 bases from J, with 14 bases between. The CDR3 sequence is 13 residues long. The CDR3 spells CASKELLRSPLHF. The CDR3 DNA sequence: TGTGCCAGTAAGGAGCTACTGCGATCACCCCTCCACTTT.